This T cell receptor beta chain was retrieved from a study of OX40 agonist ivuxolimab in advanced cancers. Study as a whole: Patients got intravenous ivuxolimab at 0.01 to 10 mg/kg every 2 weeks. Dose-escalation patients had hepatocellular carcinoma, melanoma, renal cell or head and neck cancer. The study's findings and limits: Among T cells, CD8+ cells averaged more expanded clones than CD4+ cells.

Trimming removed 5 bases from V and 3 bases from J, with 16 bases in between. The CDR3 loop spans 15 amino acids. The germline gives CDR1 PRHDT, CDR2 FYEKMQ (reference sequence). Assay used: immunoSEQ multiplex PCR; TCRdb lists only in-frame clones, some missing. The table lists around 46,000 clones, more than 70% of them singletons, with roughly 10% in the top ten. A remark on this clone: Its antigen remains unidentified.

J is TRBJ1-2 and V is TRBV13; the D gene is possibly TRBD1 (6 bases). The TCR sequence derives from an adult with an advanced solid tumor such as melanoma, head and neck, liver or kidney cancer. Sequencing was performed on CD4+ or CD8+ T cells sorted from blood, taken in a trial of the OX40 agonist ivuxolimab. CDR3 loop: CASSPMGGGYYGYTF. CDR3 sequence (DNA): TGTGCCAGCAGCCCCATGGGGGGGGGCTACTATGGCTACACCTTC.